The 9 T cell receptor beta chains given below trace back to one sample, sequenced in a study of cytomegalovirus exposure and HLA in healthy donors. TCRdb's table, derived via immunoSEQ multiplex PCR, lists solely in-frame clones and lacks some. Of 120,000 or so clones in the sample, approximately 90% were seen once. The sample was PBMCs. The receptors derive from a woman between 18 and 29 years old in good health and CMV-seronegative.

The chain employs TRBV13 and TRBJ2-7, with 11 bases lining up with TRBD2. Germline V CDR1 and CDR2: PRHDT, FYEKMQ (reference sequence). This CDR3 is 15 amino acids long. Trimming removed 6 bases from V and 3 bases from J; junction bases left unmatched: 7. The CDR3 coding sequence is TGTGCCAGCAGTATGCGGGGACTAGCGGTCTACGAGCAGTACTTC. This codes for CASSMRGLAVYEQYF.

The chain links TRBV13 to TRBJ1-1; D possibly corresponds to TRBD1 (5 bases). Between the trimmed V and J ends, which lost 5 bases and 1 base, there was a span of 11 bases. The V gene's germline CDR1 is PRHDT and CDR2 FYEKMQ (reference sequence). This CDR3 spans 14 amino acids. Here the CDR3 reads CASSQRGENTEAFF. As DNA, the CDR3 is TGTGCCAGCAGCCAACGGGGGGAGAACACTGAAGCTTTCTTT.

The chain recombines TRBV30 with TRBJ1-6, with 7 positions matching TRBD1. CDR3 length: 14 amino acids. The junction had 5 bases not matched to a gene; V was cut back by 0 bases and J by 9 bases. Germline V gene lookup returns CDR1 GTSNPN and CDR2 SVGIG (reference sequence). This CDR3 reads CAWSVGGGGSPLHF. CDR3 DNA: TGTGCCTGGAGTGTTGGAGGGGGCGGTTCACCCCTCCACTTT.

The V and J genes are TRBV18 and TRBJ1-1; 7 bases are a match to TRBD1. The J segment lost 4 bases and the V segment lost 5 bases, leaving 4 bases of the junction unmatched. The CDR3 length is 13 residues. The germline V gene has CDR1 KGHSH and CDR2 LQKENI. CDR3 amino acids: CASSTYRGTEAFF. In nucleotides, the CDR3 is TGTGCCAGCTCAACTTACAGGGGCACTGAAGCTTTCTTT.

V usage is TRBV19 and J usage is TRBJ1-4; 8 positions agree with TRBD1. The CDR3 is 17 residues long. J was trimmed by 8 bases and V by 6 bases; bases with no gene match: 17. From germline, CDR1 is LNHDA and CDR2 SQIVND (reference sequence). The CDR3 bases are TGTGCCAGTAGGACCTCCGGGACAGGCTCTAAGCGCGAAAAACTGTTTTTT. Translated: CASRTSGTGSKREKLFF. The full variable domain, completed using reference TRBV19 and TRBJ1-4, is DGGITQSPKYLFRKEGQNVTLSCEQNLNHDAMYWYRQDPGQGLRLIYYSQIVNDFQKGDIAEGYSVSREKKESFPLTVTSAQKNPTAFYLCASRTSGTGSKREKLFFGSGTQLSVL.

Notes on this clone: The junction and the germline gene differ at one end; a read error may be behind it. The chain has TRBV11-3 and TRBJ2-1; TRBD2 might be the D (5 bases). The CDR3 extends over 15 amino acids. Germline CDR1 is SGHNT and CDR2 is YENEEA. Written as DNA, the CDR3 is TGTGCCAGCAGCTTAGTTGCGGGCTCCAACAATGAGCAGTTCTTC. It translates to CASSLVAGSNNEQFF.

The CDR3 reads CASSLELADRAETQYF. In nucleotides, the CDR3 is TGTGCCAGCAGCTTGGAGCTAGCTGATCGTGCAGAGACCCAGTACTTC. This chain connects TRBV5-6 to TRBJ2-5; D is possibly TRBD2 (5 bases). Germline CDR1 SGHDT, CDR2 YYEEEE. The CDR3 is 16 amino acids. Trimming pared 0 bases from V and 4 bases from J, leaving 16 bases between.

The rearrangement links TRBV7-9 to TRBJ2-7, with a weak D call TRBD1 (6 bases). The CDR3 spans 15 residues. Trimming pared 1 base from V and 1 base from J, leaving 11 bases between. Germline V gives CDR1 SEHNR, CDR2 FQNEAQ (reference sequence). The CDR3 DNA is TGTGCCAGCAGCTTAGAGGCAGGGGAATCCTACGAGCAGTACTTC. Protein product: CASSLEAGESYEQYF.

V and J are TRBV28 and TRBJ2-1, with D maybe TRBD2 (7 bases). Germline assignment: CDR1 MDHEN and CDR2 SYDVKM. Deletions cut 5 bases from V and 7 bases from J, with 21 bases between. The CDR3 sequence is 16 residues long. The CDR3 sequence is CASSPHFRGASNEQFF. Written as DNA, the CDR3 is TGTGCCAGCAGTCCCCACTTTCGGGGGGCATCGAATGAGCAGTTCTTC.